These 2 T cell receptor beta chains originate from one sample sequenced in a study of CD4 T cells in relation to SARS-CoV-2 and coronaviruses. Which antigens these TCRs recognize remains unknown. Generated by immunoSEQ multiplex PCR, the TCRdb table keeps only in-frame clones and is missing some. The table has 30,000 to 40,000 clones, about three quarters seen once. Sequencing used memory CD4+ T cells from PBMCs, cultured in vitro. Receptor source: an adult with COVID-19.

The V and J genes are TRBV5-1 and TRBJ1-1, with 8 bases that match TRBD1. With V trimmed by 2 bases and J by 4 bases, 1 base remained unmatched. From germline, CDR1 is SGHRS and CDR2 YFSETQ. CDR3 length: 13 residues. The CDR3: CASSFDRGTEAFF. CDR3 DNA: TGCGCCAGCAGCTTCGACAGGGGCACTGAAGCTTTCTTT.

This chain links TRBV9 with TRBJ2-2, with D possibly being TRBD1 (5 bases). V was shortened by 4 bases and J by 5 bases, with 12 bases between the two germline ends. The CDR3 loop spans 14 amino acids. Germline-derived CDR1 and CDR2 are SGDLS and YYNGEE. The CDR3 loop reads CASSPYRKTGELFF. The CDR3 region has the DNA TGTGCCAGCAGCCCTTACAGGAAGACCGGGGAGCTGTTTTTT.